This section outlines one T cell receptor beta chain sequence together with its context. The sample originates from a study of blood T cell repertoires in COVID-19. Study at large: Acute-phase and convalescent COVID-19 samples originated in the United States, Italy and Spain. Sample material is recorded as cDNA or gDNA derived from T cells, B-cell-depleted T cells, or PBMCs.

Looked up from germline, CDR1 is SGHNT and CDR2 is YYREEE (reference sequence). CDR3 length: 13 residues. The V and J ends lost 6 bases and 5 bases, in that order; junction bases with no gene match: 4. Authors' processing steps: For nucleated cells, counts were estimated from reference gene primer amplification. Generated by immunoSEQ multiplex PCR, the TCRdb table keeps only in-frame clones and is missing some. V and J calls and clone size are those listed in that table; D and trimming were worked out from the DNA. Of about 40,000 clones detected, about 85% appear once; the ten largest clones hold approximately 20%.

This clonotype was obtained from a man aged 45 to 65 in a cohort sampled during active COVID-19. This chain joins TRBV5-4 and TRBJ2-5; 10 bases align to TRBD1. The sample was peripheral blood. The CDR3 region is CASTGTGEETQYF. CDR3 DNA sequence: TGTGCCAGCACTGGGACAGGGGAGGAGACCCAGTACTTC.